This T cell receptor (beta chain) was documented in a study of shared clonotypes between healthy human individuals. This CDR3 is 16 amino acids long. V lost 6 bases, J lost 5 bases, and 8 bases stayed unmatched. Germline loops: CDR1 ENHRY, CDR2 SYGVKD. The sequencing of unsorted PBMC DNA took place on ten immunoSEQ deep assay plates. Original analysis: Filtering differed since immunoSEQ provided only junctions, with no quality scores. The repertoire was sequenced with immunoSEQ multiplex PCR; TCRdb's copy has only in-frame clones and lacks some. That table supplies the V and J calls and clone size; D and trimming were determined from the DNA. The sample lists 450,000 to 550,000 clones; around 74% were seen once.

The specimen was PBMCs. The sequence derives from a woman between 35 and 50 years old in good health. Some clones in this sample may be carry-over from other donors' samples. The J gene is TRBJ2-5, the V gene TRBV10-3; the match to TRBD2 covers 14 bases. The CDR3 loop reads CAISPTSGRAGETQYF. The CDR3, as DNA: TGTGCCATCAGCCCGACTAGCGGGAGGGCCGGGGAGACCCAGTACTTC.